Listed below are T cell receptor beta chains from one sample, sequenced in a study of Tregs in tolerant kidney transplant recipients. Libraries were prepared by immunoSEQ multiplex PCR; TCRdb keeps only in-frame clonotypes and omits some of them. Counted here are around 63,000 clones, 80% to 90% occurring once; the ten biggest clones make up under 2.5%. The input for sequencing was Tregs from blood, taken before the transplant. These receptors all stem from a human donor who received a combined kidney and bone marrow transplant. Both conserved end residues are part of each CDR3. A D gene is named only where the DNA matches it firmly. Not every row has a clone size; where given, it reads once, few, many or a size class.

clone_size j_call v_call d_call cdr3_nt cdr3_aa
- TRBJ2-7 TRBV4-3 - TGCGCCAGCAGCCAAGATATTGCTGGCTCCTACGAGCAGTACTTC CASSQDIAGSYEQYF
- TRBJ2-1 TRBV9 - TGTGCCAGCAGCGTAGGTGTGGGCCTCTACAATGAGCAGTTCTTC CASSVGVGLYNEQFF
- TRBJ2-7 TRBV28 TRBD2 TGTGCCAGCAGAAAAGGGACTAGCGGGAGTTACGAGCAGTACTTC CASRKGTSGSYEQYF
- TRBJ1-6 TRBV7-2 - TGTGCCAGCAGCTTAGAGGGGGGCGCGAGGTCACCCCTCCACTTT CASSLEGGARSPLHF
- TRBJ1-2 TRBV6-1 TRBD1 TGTGCCAGCAGCCGGACAGGTCTGGACGGCTACACCTTC CASSRTGLDGYTF
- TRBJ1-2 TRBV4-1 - TGCGCCAGCAGCGGACGGGCTAACTATGGCTACACCTTC CASSGRANYGYTF
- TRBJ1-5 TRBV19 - TGTGCCAGCCTCCCGCGGCGGTCTACTTATCAGCCCCAGCATTTT CASLPRRSTYQPQHF
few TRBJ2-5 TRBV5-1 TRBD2 TGCGCCAGCAGCTCCAGCGGACTAGCGGACCTCCAAGAGACCCAGTACTTC CASSSSGLADLQETQYF
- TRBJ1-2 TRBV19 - TGTGCCAGCCGCAAGCTTAACTATGGCTACACCTTC CASRKLNYGYTF
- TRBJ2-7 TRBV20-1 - TGCAGTGCTAGAGTTGGCGGTGGGTGGTTCTTC CSARVGGGWFF
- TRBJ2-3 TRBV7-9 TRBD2 TGTGCCAGCAGCTTAGCCCTAGCGGCTAGCACAGATACGCAGTATTTT CASSLALAASTDTQYF
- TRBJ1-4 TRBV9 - TGTGCCAGCAGCGTAGGCTTTGGATTACCAAAGGGAACTAATGAAAAACTGTTTTTT CASSVGFGLPKGTNEKLFF
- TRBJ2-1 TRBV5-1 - TGCGCCAGCGGGACATCCTACAATGAGCAGTTCTTC CASGTSYNEQFF
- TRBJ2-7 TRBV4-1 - TGCGCCAGCAGCCAAGATGATAGTGGGCAGTTCTACGAGCAGTACTTC CASSQDDSGQFYEQYF
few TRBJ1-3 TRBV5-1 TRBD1 TGCGCCAGCAGCTCCACCGGGACAGGGAGGGACACCATATATTTT CASSSTGTGRDTIYF
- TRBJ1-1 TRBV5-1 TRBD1 TGCGCCAGCAGCATACAGGGGGCGGACACTGAAGCTTTCTTT CASSIQGADTEAFF
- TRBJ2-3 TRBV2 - TGTGCCAGCAGTGCCGGCACCCCGCAGTATTTT CASSAGTPQYF
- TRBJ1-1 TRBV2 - TGTGCCAGCAGTGAAGCGGGAGGCACTGAAGCTTTCTTT CASSEAGGTEAFF
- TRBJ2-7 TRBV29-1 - TGCAGCGTTGAAGGGGTATTGGGCTACGAGCAGTACTTC CSVEGVLGYEQYF